The 5 T cell receptor beta chains in this list originate from one sample, sequenced in a study of kidney transplant recipient with SARS-CoV-2 infection. Each CDR3 protein gets one entry after TCRdb re-called the reads with MiXCR. The sample holds approximately 250,000 distinct CDR3 sequences, 25% to 30% seen once. Here the sequenced sample was a blood sample, taken at baseline and on day 111 from a kidney transplant recipient. Source of these receptors: a male patient aged 25 to 39 who had COVID-19 and was a kidney transplant recipient. Some T cells could come from the graft donor.

In regard to this clonotype: This may arise from a read error, as a much more abundant clone is one base away. CDR3 loop: CASSDVGLNTDTQYF. CDR3 nucleotide sequence: TGTGCCAGCAGTGATGTGGGCCTTAACACAGATACGCAGTATTTT. The genes are TRBV6-1 and TRBJ2-3; the D is unclear. CDR3 length: 15 amino acids. Germline assignment: CDR1 MNHNS and CDR2 SASEGT. Trimming cost V 3 bases and J 2 bases, with 12 bases left between them.

V and J are TRBV5-4 and TRBJ2-3; no clear D. The CDR3 has 15 amino acids. Trimming shortened V by 3 bases and J by 0 bases, and 11 bases separated the two germline ends. The germline V gene has CDR1 SGHNT and CDR2 YYREEE (reference sequence). CDR3 sequence reads: CASSSQILSTDTQYF. In DNA, the CDR3 is TGTGCCAGCAGCTCACAGATCTTAAGCACAGATACGCAGTATTTT.

This sequence joins TRBV19 and TRBJ2-1, with unresolved D. Germline assignment: CDR1 LNHDA and CDR2 SQIVND (reference sequence). V was clipped by 5 bases and J by 8 bases, with 7 bases between them. The CDR3 has 11 amino acids. In nucleotides, the CDR3 is TGTGCCAGTAGTTCTCGGGATGAGCAGTTCTTC. Amino acids: CASSSRDEQFF.

This clonotype qualifies as medium-sized (0.01 to 0.1%). The rearrangement uses TRBV11-3 and TRBJ1-1; D unresolved. The CDR3 is made up of 13 amino acids. Trimming removed 2 bases at V and 8 bases at J, with 12 bases between. The germline CDR1 and CDR2 sequences are SGHNT and YENEEA. CDR3 protein: CASSLSLGREAFF. CDR3 nucleotide sequence: TGTGCCAGCAGCTTAAGTCTCGGCAGAGAAGCTTTCTTT.

As regards this clonotype: One end of the junction varies from germline; a read error may be responsible. The chain is built from TRBV6-1 and TRBJ2-1, with TRBD2 matching over 9 bases. Germline V lookup: CDR1 MNHNS, CDR2 SASEGT. The CDR3 length is 14 residues. The CDR3 loop is CASSGTSSYSEQFF. In DNA form, the CDR3 reads TGTGCCAGCAGCGGGACTAGCTCCTACAGTGAGCAGTTCTTC.